The source of this T cell receptor beta chain is a study of blood T cells in healthy people across ages. Whole-study findings and limits: Older age coincided with a roughly linear decline in TCR beta diversity per million T cells.

V lost 8 bases and J lost 10; bases outside the gene matches: 2. The CDR3 consists of 11 residues. This clonotype has only one observation. Its specificity is unknown. A minimum of 5 micrograms of total RNA was extracted per sample. Then a second PCR, running about 6 to 11 cycles, was carried out with a sample-barcoded 5' primer and a J-beta primer mix. TCRdb re-analysed the 5' RACE reads in MiXCR, keeping a single row per CDR3 protein. The sample has about 1.6 million distinct CDR3 sequences, about 31% seen once. The chain couples TRBV12-3 or TRBV12-4 to TRBJ2-1, with 10 bases identical to TRBD2. The receptor was derived from a woman aged 25 to 45 in good health. The sample was blood. The CDR3 nucleotides read TGTGCCAGCGGGGGACTAGCGGAGCAGTTCTTC. This sequence encodes CASGGLAEQFF.